The TCR beta chain under discussion was sequenced for a study of cytomegalovirus exposure and HLA in healthy donors. This clone was observed a handful of times. The antigen is undetermined. The CDR3 totals 16 residues. Trimming removed 3 bases from V and 5 bases from J, with 19 bases in between. From germline, CDR1 is SGHDN and CDR2 FVKESK. The PCR contained 60 Vbeta and 13 Jbeta primers. TCRdb's table, derived via immunoSEQ multiplex PCR, lists solely in-frame clones and lacks some. The data show 180,000 or so clones, roughly 77% seen once. All the people who gave samples were healthy bone marrow donors. Notes on the study in general: Productive status was seen about 87% or about 30% of the time for most TCR beta V segments in an earlier analysis. A later analysis, which compared TCR beta chains of equal frequency, found the HLA-associated ones more clonally expanded. Excluded: some indistinguishable V segments such as TRBV6-2 and TRBV6-3.

The source is a woman aged 25 to 45 in good health and CMV-seropositive. This chain joins TRBV14 and TRBJ1-2; tentatively, D is TRBD1 (6 bases). Input material: PBMCs. CDR3 DNA sequence: TGTGCCAGCAGCCACTCCCCCAGGGGTGGTAGTTATGGCTACACCTTC. This codes for CASSHSPRGGSYGYTF.